These T cell receptor beta chains were read from a single sample in a study of T cell responses to AZD1222 COVID-19 vaccine. The table came from immunoSEQ multiplex PCR; TCRdb's copy has only in-frame clones and leaves some out. The repertoire holds 80,000 to 130,000 clones, with roughly 89% as singletons. The material sequenced was peripheral blood, taken on day 0 of AZD1222 vaccination. The receptors here all came from an adult in good health. CDR3s leave out the opening cysteine and the closing phenylalanine or tryptophan. Only part of the rows carry a size: once, few, many, or a class if the clone is expanded.

>TRBV5-1|-|TRBJ1-1
ASSLTGGDTEAF
>TRBV28|-|TRBJ2-5
ASSFGQPETQY
>TRBV5-1|-|TRBJ2-5
ASSLLGAGQETQY
>TRBV5-1|-|TRBJ1-4
ASSSQGAPNEKLF
>TRBV2|-|TRBJ1-1
ASSSTGNTEAF
>TRBV6-5|-|TRBJ1-3
ASSYSVGVLGNTIY
>TRBV5-5|-|TRBJ1-6
ASSLAGVRSPLH
>TRBV5-1|-|TRBJ1-2
ASTLAGRSMEGYT
>TRBV7-9|-|TRBJ1-2
ASSLVGRYYGYT
>TRBV7-2|-|TRBJ2-3
ASSLMIAAGDTQY
>TRBV6-5|-|TRBJ1-3
ASRGASGNTIY
>TRBV24-1|-|TRBJ2-4
ATSGQTPGGGTILAKNIQY
>TRBV14|-|TRBJ1-2
ASSQEEAAAKGYT
>TRBV28|-|TRBJ1-2
ASSQTGLNYGYT
>TRBV2|-|TRBJ1-4
ASSALAATNEKLF
>TRBV2|-|TRBJ2-7
ASSVYLLYEQY
>TRBV7-2|-|TRBJ2-5
ASSLGAGETQY
>TRBV7-3|-|TRBJ2-1
ASSLRGVRALRYNEQF
>TRBV5-4|-|TRBJ1-3
ASSLGENTGNTIY
>TRBV5-6|-|TRBJ2-7
ASSLGMTRLRDRGVSQY
>TRBV7-3|-|TRBJ2-1
ASSLSGTSGAYNEQF
>TRBV7-9|-|TRBJ1-2
ASSPSGNGYT
>TRBV19|-|TRBJ1-2
ASSPGGDYGGYT
>TRBV5-1|once|TRBJ1-1
ASSLNPQGANTEAF
>TRBV4-2|-|TRBJ2-1
ASSPQRSGNEQF
>TRBV27|-|TRBJ2-7
ASSFVSPGDEQY
>TRBV2|-|TRBJ2-1
ASKEGALGGVTQNEQF
>TRBV14|-|TRBJ1-2
ASSQEEVSYGYT
>TRBV19|once|TRBJ1-6
ASSNTGGTSNSPLH
>TRBV9|-|TRBJ2-1
ASSVGASYNEQF
>TRBV6-1|-|TRBJ1-2
ASSDAGGPIYGYT
>TRBV3-1/TRBV3-2|-|TRBJ2-5
ASSQALGGGTGETQY
>TRBV24-1|few|TRBJ2-5
ATSDPGEVGQETQY
>TRBV12-3/TRBV12-4|-|TRBJ2-7
ASSLGFPYEQY
>TRBV19|-|TRBJ1-1
ASSPYLDTNTEAF
>TRBV18|-|TRBJ1-4
ASSPQAQTNEKLF
>TRBV4-3|-|TRBJ2-3
ASSQDGVAGGPGTDTQY
>TRBV2|-|TRBJ1-5
ASSDNRPSNQPQH
>TRBV18|-|TRBJ1-2
ASSPSDGYGYT
>TRBV28|-|TRBJ1-2
ASSLTSPRGYT
>TRBV5-1|-|TRBJ2-4
ASSPVNKNIQY
>TRBV9|-|TRBJ2-1
ASSVVTSGQNEQF
>TRBV7-9|-|TRBJ1-6
ASSLVGQNNSPLH
>TRBV18|-|TRBJ1-1
ASSPVTQPVVVAAEAF
>TRBV7-2|once|TRBJ2-7
ASSLVGDREQY
>TRBV6-5|-|TRBJ1-2
ASSRGSNYGYT
>TRBV11-2|once|TRBJ1-2
ASSLETGGGGYT
>TRBV7-9|-|TRBJ1-4
ASSRDRGPEKLF
>TRBV19|-|TRBJ1-5
ASSIDRGGQPQH
>TRBV9|-|TRBJ2-5
ASSVGLAGGRETQY
>TRBV7-2|-|TRBJ2-3
ASSLYAVGGTDTQY
>TRBV6-5|-|TRBJ1-2
ASSYSGSLTNYGYT
>TRBV5-1|-|TRBJ2-5
ASSLTGLAGGQETQY
>TRBV18|-|TRBJ2-7
ASSPRTTYEQY
>TRBV5-1|-|TRBJ2-2
ASSLVRGDTGELF
>TRBV4-2|-|TRBJ1-4
ASSQDLGATNEKLF
>TRBV7-3|-|TRBJ2-7
ASSRGAGYEQY
>TRBV7-6|once|TRBJ2-7
ASSSRYRGNSYEQY
>TRBV12-3/TRBV12-4|-|TRBJ2-7
ASRQGYEQY
>TRBV25-1|-|TRBJ2-2
ASSEWTTNTGELF